This entry lists 28 T cell receptor beta chains sequenced from one sample in a study of cytomegalovirus exposure and HLA in healthy donors. Primers for the PCR totalled 60 Vbeta and 13 Jbeta. Only in-frame clones appear in the TCRdb table, and some are missing; sequencing was by immunoSEQ multiplex PCR. The sample has about 110,000 clones; over 60% are singletons. The sequencing sample was made of PBMCs. These receptor sequences come from a man aged 30 to 39 in good health and CMV-seropositive.

The chain joins TRBV7-8 to TRBJ2-2; TRBD2 is a possible D gene (5 bases). Trimming removed 1 base at V and 7 bases at J, with 10 bases between. CDR3 length equals 14 residues. Germline V lookup: CDR1 SGHVS, CDR2 FQNEAQ. CDR3 residues: CASSLGARGGELFF. The CDR3 DNA sequence: TGTGCCAGCAGCTTAGGGGCCCGGGGCGGGGAGCTGTTTTTT.

V is TRBV28 and J is TRBJ2-7; the D gene is possibly TRBD1 (5 bases). Germline CDR1 and CDR2: MDHEN and SYDVKM. The CDR3 is 15 amino acids. Trimming took 5 bases from V and 6 from J, leaving 20 bases between them. This chain's CDR3 is CASSPPTAQAPEQYF. Here the CDR3 DNA reads TGTGCCAGCAGTCCCCCCACGGCACAGGCCCCCGAGCAGTACTTC.

The chain has TRBV5-4 and TRBJ2-2, with D uncertain. Trimming pared 4 bases from V and 4 bases from J, leaving 17 bases between. This CDR3 is 16 amino acids long. Germline lookup yields CDR1 SGHNT and CDR2 YYREEE (reference sequence). This chain's CDR3 is CASSPYDMPVTGELFF. In DNA, the CDR3 is TGTGCCAGCAGCCCCTACGACATGCCAGTCACCGGGGAGCTGTTTTTT.

The genes are TRBV5-1 and TRBJ1-6; 10 positions match TRBD1. Germline values: CDR1 SGHRS, CDR2 YFSETQ. The junction had 3 bases not matched to a gene; V was cut back by 2 bases and J by 4 bases. The CDR3 sequence is 16 residues long. In DNA form, the CDR3 reads TGCGCCAGCAGCTTAGGGGACAGGGGTTATAATTCACCCCTCCACTTT. It codes for CASSLGDRGYNSPLHF.

The chain has TRBV29-1 and TRBJ2-5; 7 bases are a match to TRBD1. V was clipped by 6 bases and J by 11 bases; unmatched bases: 12. Germline CDR1 reads SQVTM; CDR2 reads ANQGSEA. The CDR3 contains 12 residues. CDR3 bases: TGCAGCGTGTCGGAAAGACAGGGTTCGCAGTACTTC. It specifies CSVSERQGSQYF.

The sample holds a few counts of this clone. The chain couples TRBV2 to TRBJ1-5; D possibly corresponds to TRBD1 (5 bases). This CDR3 spans 14 amino acids. CDR1 SNHLY and CDR2 FYNNEI come from the germline V gene. V was trimmed by 8 bases and J by 2 bases, leaving 13 bases between them. As DNA, the CDR3 is TGTGCCAGCGGGGCACCGTTCGGCAATCAGCCCCAGCATTTT. Its translation: CASGAPFGNQPQHF.

This chain joins TRBV11-2 and TRBJ2-3; D is uncertain. The CDR3 has 15 residues. V lost 1 base, J lost 0 bases, and 8 bases lay in between. Germline values: CDR1 SGHAT, CDR2 FQNNGV. The CDR3 region is CASSLVLTSTDTQYF. The CDR3 DNA follows: TGTGCCAGCAGCTTAGTACTTACTAGCACAGATACGCAGTATTTT.

The chain employs TRBV4-2 and TRBJ2-3; the match to TRBD1 covers 10 bases. Germline-derived CDR1 and CDR2 are LGHNA and YNFKEQ. This CDR3 is 17 amino acids long. V was pared by 1 base and J by 6 bases, with 10 bases of the junction left unmatched. Here the CDR3 reads CASSQVAGTGARDTQYF. CDR3 nucleotide sequence: TGTGCCAGCAGCCAAGTAGCCGGGACAGGGGCGAGGGATACGCAGTATTTT.

As concerns this clone: This CDR3 is also generated by other DNA sequences in the sample. V usage is TRBV5-6 and J usage is TRBJ2-1; the match to TRBD2 covers 13 bases. The CDR3 is 15 amino acids. V shed 4 bases and J 4 bases; nucleotides not matched to a gene: 2. The germline V gene has CDR1 SGHDT and CDR2 YYEEEE. The CDR3 region has the DNA TGTGCCAGCAGCCGGACTAGCGGGGGTTACAATGAGCAGTTCTTC. Amino acids: CASSRTSGGYNEQFF.

The chain recombines TRBV6-1 with TRBJ1-2; no firm D call. CDR1 and CDR2 (germline): MNHNS, SASEGT. The CDR3 is made up of 15 amino acids. Trimming took 7 bases from V and 4 from J, leaving 19 bases between them. CDR3 nucleotide sequence: TGTGCCAGCACTGTCGCATATCAAAGGAGCTATGGCTACACCTTC. As protein: CASTVAYQRSYGYTF.

This clone was found once. The gene calls are TRBV6-5 and TRBJ2-2, with 7 positions matching TRBD2. The CDR3 runs 15 residues. Unmatched junction bases numbered 3, after V lost 0 bases and J lost 5 bases. From germline, CDR1 is MNHEY and CDR2 SVGAGI. The CDR3 DNA reads as TGTGCCAGCAGTTACTCGGCGGGGGTGACCGGGGAGCTGTTTTTT. This codes for CASSYSAGVTGELFF.

The chain combines TRBV27 with TRBJ2-1; 8 bases are shared with TRBD2. This CDR3 contains 15 residues. From germline, CDR1 is MNHEY and CDR2 SMNVEV (reference sequence). The trim removed 0 bases at V and 7 bases at J, leaving 5 bases unmatched. Here the CDR3 DNA reads TGTGCCAGCAGTTTATCACGGGGGGGGGCGAATGAGCAGTTCTTC. Translated, it gives CASSLSRGGANEQFF.

The genes are TRBV2 and TRBJ2-1, with 16 bases aligning to TRBD2. The CDR3 has 21 residues. Germline loops: CDR1 SNHLY, CDR2 FYNNEI. Trimming took 2 bases from V and 0 from J; bases not matched to a gene: 10. The CDR3 DNA sequence: TGTGCCAGCAGTGAACGGTTGGGACTAGCGGGGGGGAGAGGCTCCTACAATGAGCAGTTCTTC. Its translation is CASSERLGLAGGRGSYNEQFF.

V is TRBV6-5 and J is TRBJ2-7; 10 positions agree with TRBD1. There are 15 residues in the CDR3. Germline V lookup: CDR1 MNHEY, CDR2 SVGAGI. V lost 6 bases, J lost 3 bases, and 8 bases stayed unmatched. The DNA for the CDR3 is TGTGCCAGCAGGGTAGCCGGGACAGGGGTCTACGAGCAGTACTTC. Amino acid sequence: CASRVAGTGVYEQYF.

In its sample, this clone was seen a few times. V usage is TRBV11-2 and J usage is TRBJ2-1; no reliable D call. The CDR3 length is 15 residues. V was pared by 1 base and J by 0 bases, with 7 bases between. Germline values: CDR1 SGHAT, CDR2 FQNNGV. Here the CDR3 reads CASSLGPSSYNEQFF. CDR3 in DNA: TGTGCCAGCAGCTTAGGGCCCAGCTCCTACAATGAGCAGTTCTTC.

The chain uses TRBV19 and TRBJ2-5; 9 nucleotides agree with TRBD2. The J call may be mistaken, given a closer DNA end match to TRBJ2-7. Germline V lookup: CDR1 LNHDA, CDR2 SQIVND (reference sequence). The CDR3 loop spans 15 amino acids. The CDR3 bases are TGTGCCAGTAGTATAGGTGTAGCGGGGGCCTACGAGCAGTACTTC. Protein: CASSIGVAGAYEQYF.

On this clone: Other nucleotide sequences in the sample specify the same CDR3. The chain employs TRBV6-4 and TRBJ2-2; D unresolved. V gave up 0 bases and J gave up 3 bases, with 5 bases separating them. Germline CDR1 reads MRHNA; CDR2 reads SNTAGT. CDR3 length equals 14 residues. The chain's CDR3 is CASSDSQDTGELFF. CDR3 DNA sequence: TGTGCCAGCAGTGACTCCCAGGACACCGGGGAGCTGTTTTTT.

The chain links TRBV7-2 to TRBJ2-2, with 7 bases lining up with TRBD1. This CDR3 has 15 amino acids. Per germline, CDR1 SGHTA and CDR2 FQGNSA. V trimming: 5 bases; J trimming: 4 bases; junction bases outside the gene matches: 7. The chain's CDR3 is CASSRNRGTTGELFF. Written as DNA, the CDR3 is TGTGCCAGCAGCCGGAACAGGGGCACCACCGGGGAGCTGTTTTTT. The whole variable domain, filled in from reference TRBV7-2 and TRBJ2-2, reads GAGVSQSPSNKVTEKGKDVELRCDPISGHTALYWYRQSLGQGLEFLIYFQGNSAPDKSGLPSDRFSAERTGGSVSTLTIQRTQQEDSAVYLCASSRNRGTTGELFFGEGSRLTVL.

CDR3 sequence: CAWRLAGSGELFF. The CDR3, as DNA: TGTGCCTGGAGGCTAGCGGGGTCCGGGGAGCTGTTTTTT. The rearrangement links TRBV30 to TRBJ2-2; 9 bases line up with TRBD2. Unmatched junction bases numbered 2, after V lost 3 bases and J lost 6 bases. In germline, CDR1 is GTSNPN, CDR2 SVGIG (reference sequence). The CDR3 spans 13 residues.

The chain couples TRBV4-1 to TRBJ2-7, with 7 positions matching TRBD1. V trimming: 0 bases; J trimming: 3 bases; junction bases outside the gene matches: 8. Germline CDR1 is MGHRA and CDR2 is YSYEKL. The CDR3 contains 16 residues. CDR3 sequence (DNA): TGCGCCAGCAGCCAAGATCTGGCCCAGGGGGACTACGAGCAGTACTTC. This encodes CASSQDLAQGDYEQYF.

This chain joins TRBV5-4 and TRBJ2-2; 7 bases fit TRBD1. V dropped 9 bases and J dropped 5; count of bases not matched to a gene: 7. The CDR3 loop spans 13 amino acids. Germline V gene sequence: CDR1 SGHNT, CDR2 YYREEE (reference sequence). The CDR3 loop reads CATLGRGTGELFF. CDR3 sequence (DNA): TGTGCCACCTTAGGCAGGGGGACCGGGGAGCTGTTTTTT.

The chain links TRBV29-1 to TRBJ2-2, with 10 bases lining up with TRBD1. The CDR3 contains 14 residues. With 7 bases clipped from V and 6 bases from J, the junction kept 8 bases outside the gene matches. Germline CDR1 is SQVTM and CDR2 is ANQGSEA. The CDR3 region has the DNA TGCAGCGGGGGGGACAGGGGCGGTCCCGGGGAGCTGTTTTTT. Its translation: CSGGDRGGPGELFF.

The genes are TRBV4-1 and TRBJ1-4; TRBD1 matches 11 bases. J lost 11 bases, V lost 3 bases, and 8 bases had no gene match. Germline V gene sequence: CDR1 MGHRA, CDR2 YSYEKL. CDR3 length: 15 amino acids. The CDR3 region is CASSHPGQGALKLFF. In DNA, the CDR3 is TGCGCCAGCAGCCACCCTGGACAGGGGGCATTGAAACTGTTTTTT.

This clone was counted only a few times. The chain combines TRBV28 with TRBJ1-2; TRBD1 matches 8 bases. CDR1 is MDHEN, CDR2 SYDVKM, per germline. With V trimmed by 6 bases and J by 3 bases, 6 bases remained unmatched. This CDR3 is built from 14 residues. The CDR3 nucleotides are TGTGCCAGCAGCCGGTCGGACAGGGACTATGGCTACACCTTC. This translates into CASSRSDRDYGYTF.

As to this clone: The sample carries other DNA sequences with the same CDR3. This chain links TRBV9 with TRBJ1-1; D unresolved. Germline loops: CDR1 SGDLS, CDR2 YYNGEE. The CDR3 runs to 13 residues. V lost 1 base and J 4 bases, leaving 8 bases between the germline ends. The CDR3 nucleotides are TGTGCCAGCAGCGTACGGGGAGGCACTGAAGCTTTCTTT. It is translated as CASSVRGGTEAFF. The variable domain in full, completed from reference TRBV9 and TRBJ1-1, reads DSGVTQTPKHLITATGQRVTLRCSPRSGDLSVYWYQQSLDQGLQFLIQYYNGEERAKGNILERFSAQQFPDLHSELNLSSLELGDSALYFCASSVRGGTEAFFGQGTRLTVV.

The genes are TRBV5-8 and TRBJ2-3; D is possibly TRBD1 (5 bases). This CDR3 region has 14 residues. CDR1 and CDR2 from the germline V gene are SGHTS and YDEGEE. The V gene lost 9 bases and the J gene lost 0 bases, with 14 bases spanning the gap. CDR3 residues: CATERGQSTDTQYF. The CDR3 nucleotides read TGTGCCACCGAAAGGGGCCAAAGCACAGATACGCAGTATTTT.

CDR3 in DNA: TGTGCCAGCAGTTCCGGGACAGGGGGCATGCATGAGCAGTTCTTC. The encoded protein is CASSSGTGGMHEQFF. The chain employs TRBV27 and TRBJ2-1; 12 bases are shared with TRBD1. The trim removed 4 bases at V and 8 bases at J, leaving 6 bases unmatched. Germline CDR1 reads MNHEY; CDR2 reads SMNVEV (reference sequence). The CDR3 totals 15 residues.

This clone was seen once. The chain has TRBV19 and TRBJ1-2; tentative D call: TRBD1 (5 bases). The V end was cut by 10 bases, the J end by 3 bases, with 24 bases between. Germline CDR1 reads LNHDA; CDR2 reads SQIVND (reference sequence). This CDR3 is built from 16 residues. The CDR3 DNA is TGTGCCACCGGGGGGTTCCGGGACGGAGGCCACTATGGCTACACCTTC. This encodes CATGGFRDGGHYGYTF.